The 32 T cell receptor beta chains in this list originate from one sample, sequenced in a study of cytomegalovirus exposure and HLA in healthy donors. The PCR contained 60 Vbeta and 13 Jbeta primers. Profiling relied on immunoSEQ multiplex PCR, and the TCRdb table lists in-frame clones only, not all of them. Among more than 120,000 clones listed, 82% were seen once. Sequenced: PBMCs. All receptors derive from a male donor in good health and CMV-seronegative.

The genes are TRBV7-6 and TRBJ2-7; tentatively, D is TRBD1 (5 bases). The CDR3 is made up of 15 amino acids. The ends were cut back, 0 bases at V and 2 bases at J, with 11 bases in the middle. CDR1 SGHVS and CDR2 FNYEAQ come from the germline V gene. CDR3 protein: CASSLASGAPYEQYF. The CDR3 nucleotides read TGTGCCAGCAGCTTAGCATCTGGGGCACCCTACGAGCAGTACTTC.

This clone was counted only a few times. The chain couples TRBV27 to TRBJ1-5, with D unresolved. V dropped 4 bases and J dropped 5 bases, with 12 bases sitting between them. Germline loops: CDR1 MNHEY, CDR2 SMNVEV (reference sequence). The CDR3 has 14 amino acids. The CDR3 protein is CASSSEGGYQPQHF. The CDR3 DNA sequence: TGTGCCAGCAGTTCCGAGGGAGGGTATCAGCCCCAGCATTTT.

CDR3 in amino acids: CASSIKAGAEYEQYF. The DNA of the CDR3 is TGTGCCAGTAGTATAAAGGCAGGGGCTGAATACGAGCAGTACTTC. This chain links TRBV19 with TRBJ2-7; tentatively, D is TRBD1 (6 bases). The CDR3 spans 15 residues. The germline V gene encodes CDR1 LNHDA and CDR2 SQIVND (reference sequence). V lost 2 bases and J lost 4, with 15 bases in between. Full variable domain (missing parts from reference TRBV19 and TRBJ2-7): DGGITQSPKYLFRKEGQNVTLSCEQNLNHDAMYWYRQDPGQGLRLIYYSQIVNDFQKGDIAEGYSVSREKKESFPLTVTSAQKNPTAFYLCASSIKAGAEYEQYFGPGTRLTVT.

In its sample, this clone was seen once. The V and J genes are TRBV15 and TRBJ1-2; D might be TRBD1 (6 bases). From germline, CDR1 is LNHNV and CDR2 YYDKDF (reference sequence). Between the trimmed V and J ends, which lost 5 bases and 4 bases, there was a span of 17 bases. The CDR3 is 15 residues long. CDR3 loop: CATSVPGQRTYGYTF. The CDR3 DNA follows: TGTGCCACCAGCGTCCCGGGACAAAGAACCTATGGCTACACCTTC.

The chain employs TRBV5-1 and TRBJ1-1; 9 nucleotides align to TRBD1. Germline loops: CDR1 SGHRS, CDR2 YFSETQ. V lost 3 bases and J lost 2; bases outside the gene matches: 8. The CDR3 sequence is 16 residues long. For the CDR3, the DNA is TGCGCCAGCAGCTCCGGGACAGGGACAAGAAACACTGAAGCTTTCTTT. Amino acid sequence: CASSSGTGTRNTEAFF.

CDR3 residues: CASSKALWNLREGNQPQHF. The CDR3 coding sequence is TGTGCCAGCAGCAAAGCGCTTTGGAATTTACGCGAGGGCAATCAGCCCCAGCATTTT. The gene calls are TRBV21-1 and TRBJ1-5. TRBV21-1 is a known pseudogene. CDR3 length equals 19 residues.

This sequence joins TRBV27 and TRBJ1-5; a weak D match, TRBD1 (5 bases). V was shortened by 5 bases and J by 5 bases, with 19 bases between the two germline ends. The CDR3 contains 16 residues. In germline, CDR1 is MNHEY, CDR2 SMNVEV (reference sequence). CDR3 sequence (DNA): TGTGCCAGCAGTCCCCAACGATCAGGGTACGATCAGCCCCAGCATTTT. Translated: CASSPQRSGYDQPQHF.

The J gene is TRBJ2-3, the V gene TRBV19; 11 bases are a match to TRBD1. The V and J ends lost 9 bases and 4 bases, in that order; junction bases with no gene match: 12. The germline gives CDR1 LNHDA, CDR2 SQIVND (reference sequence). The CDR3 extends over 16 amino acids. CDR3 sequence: CASRPLGQGAPDTQYF. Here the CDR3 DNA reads TGTGCCAGCAGACCTCTAGGACAGGGGGCACCAGATACGCAGTATTTT.

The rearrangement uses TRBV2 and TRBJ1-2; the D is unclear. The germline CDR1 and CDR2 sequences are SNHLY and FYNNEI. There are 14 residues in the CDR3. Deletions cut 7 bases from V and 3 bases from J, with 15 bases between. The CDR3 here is CASTAAFEDYGYTF. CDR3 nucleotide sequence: TGTGCCAGCACGGCAGCATTTGAGGACTATGGCTACACCTTC.

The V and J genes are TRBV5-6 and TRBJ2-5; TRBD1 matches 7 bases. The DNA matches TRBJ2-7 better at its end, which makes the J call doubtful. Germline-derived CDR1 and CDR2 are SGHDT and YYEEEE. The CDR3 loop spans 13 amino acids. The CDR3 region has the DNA TGTGCCAGCAGCACCGACAGGGCCTACGAGCAGTACTTC. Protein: CASSTDRAYEQYF.

CDR3 sequence: CAISESRVKRASYNEQFF. Here the CDR3 DNA reads TGTGCCATCAGTGAGTCGAGGGTAAAGCGGGCCTCCTACAATGAGCAGTTCTTC. The J gene is TRBJ2-1, the V gene TRBV10-3; D is possibly TRBD2 (6 bases). V lost 0 bases to trimming and J lost 0 bases, with 15 bases between them. This CDR3 region has 18 residues. In germline, CDR1 is ENHRY, CDR2 SYGVKD.

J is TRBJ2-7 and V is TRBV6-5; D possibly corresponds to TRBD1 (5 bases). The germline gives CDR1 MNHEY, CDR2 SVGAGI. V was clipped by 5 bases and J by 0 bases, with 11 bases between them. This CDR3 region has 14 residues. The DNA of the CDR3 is TGTGCCAGCAGTCCCAGGGAACACTCCTACGAGCAGTACTTC. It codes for CASSPREHSYEQYF.

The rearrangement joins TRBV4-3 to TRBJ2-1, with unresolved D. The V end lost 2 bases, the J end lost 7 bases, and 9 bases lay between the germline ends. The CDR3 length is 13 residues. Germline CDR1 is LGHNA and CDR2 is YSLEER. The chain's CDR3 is CASSQQQSNEQFF. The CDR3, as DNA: TGCGCCAGCAGCCAACAACAGTCGAATGAGCAGTTCTTC.

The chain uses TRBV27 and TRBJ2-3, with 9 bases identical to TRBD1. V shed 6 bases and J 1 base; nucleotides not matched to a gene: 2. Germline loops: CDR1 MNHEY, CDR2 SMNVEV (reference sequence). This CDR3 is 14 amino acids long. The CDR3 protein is CASRRTGGTDTQYF. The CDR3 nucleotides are TGTGCCAGCAGAAGGACAGGGGGCACAGATACGCAGTATTTT.

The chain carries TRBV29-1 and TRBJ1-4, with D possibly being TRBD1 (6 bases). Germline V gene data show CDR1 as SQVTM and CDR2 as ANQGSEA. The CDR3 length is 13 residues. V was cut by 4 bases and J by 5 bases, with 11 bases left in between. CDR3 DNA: TGCAGCGTTGTGACAGGCTTAAATGAAAAACTGTTTTTT. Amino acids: CSVVTGLNEKLFF.

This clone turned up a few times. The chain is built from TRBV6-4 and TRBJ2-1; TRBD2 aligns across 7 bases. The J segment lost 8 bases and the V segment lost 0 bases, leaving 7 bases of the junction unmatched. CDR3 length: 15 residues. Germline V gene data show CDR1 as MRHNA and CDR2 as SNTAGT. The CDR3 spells CASSDSEAGDDEQFF. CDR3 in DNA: TGTGCCAGCAGTGACTCTGAGGCGGGAGATGATGAGCAGTTCTTC.

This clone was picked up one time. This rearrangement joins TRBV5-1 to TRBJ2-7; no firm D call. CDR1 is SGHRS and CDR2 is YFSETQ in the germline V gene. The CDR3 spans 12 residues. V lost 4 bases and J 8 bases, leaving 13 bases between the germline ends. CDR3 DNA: TGCGCCAGCAGCCTGCCCTCAGTTCAGCAGTACTTC. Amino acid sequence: CASSLPSVQQYF.

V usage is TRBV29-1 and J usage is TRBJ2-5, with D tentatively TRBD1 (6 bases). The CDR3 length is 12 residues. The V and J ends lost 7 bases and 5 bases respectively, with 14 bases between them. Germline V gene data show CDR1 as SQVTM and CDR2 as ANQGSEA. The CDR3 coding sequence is TGCAGCGGATACAGGGCCGCTGAGACCCAGTACTTC. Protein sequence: CSGYRAAETQYF. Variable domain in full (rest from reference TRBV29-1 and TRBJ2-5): SAVISQKPSRDICQRGTSLTIQCQVDSQVTMMFWYRQQPGQSLTLIATANQGSEATYESGFVIDKFPISRPNLTFSTLTVSNMSPEDSSIYLCSGYRAAETQYFGPGTRLLVL.

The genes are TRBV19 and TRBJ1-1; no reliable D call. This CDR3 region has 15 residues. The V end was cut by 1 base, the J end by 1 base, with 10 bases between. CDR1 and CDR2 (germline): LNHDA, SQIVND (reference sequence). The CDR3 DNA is TGTGCCAGTAGTATAGGCCCAGGAGGGAACACTGAAGCTTTCTTT. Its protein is CASSIGPGGNTEAFF.

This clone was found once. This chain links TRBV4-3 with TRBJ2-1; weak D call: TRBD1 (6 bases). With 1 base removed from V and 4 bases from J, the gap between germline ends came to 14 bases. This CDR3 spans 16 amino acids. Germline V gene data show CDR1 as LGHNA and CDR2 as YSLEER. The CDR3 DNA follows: TGCGCCAGCAGCCAAGTAATTCTCCAGGGGTACAATGAGCAGTTCTTC. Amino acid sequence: CASSQVILQGYNEQFF.

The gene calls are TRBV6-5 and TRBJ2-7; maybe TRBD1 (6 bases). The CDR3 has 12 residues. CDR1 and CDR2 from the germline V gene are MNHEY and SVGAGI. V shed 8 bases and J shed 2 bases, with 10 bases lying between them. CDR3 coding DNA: TGTGCCAGCCAGGGGTCCACCTACGAGCAGTACTTC. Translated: CASQGSTYEQYF.

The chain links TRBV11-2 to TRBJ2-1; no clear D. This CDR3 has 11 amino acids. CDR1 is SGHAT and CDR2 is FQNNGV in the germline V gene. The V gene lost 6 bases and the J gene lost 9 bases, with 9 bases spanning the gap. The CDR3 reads CASRGLGEQFF. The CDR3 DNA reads TGTGCCAGCAGGGGCCTGGGTGAGCAGTTCTTC.

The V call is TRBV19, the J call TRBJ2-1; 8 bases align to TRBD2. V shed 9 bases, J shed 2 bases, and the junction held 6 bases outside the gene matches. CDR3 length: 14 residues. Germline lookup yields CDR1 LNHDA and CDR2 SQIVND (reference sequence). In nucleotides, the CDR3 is TGTGCCAGCTCTCTCGGGAGGGCCTACAATGAGCAGTTCTTC. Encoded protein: CASSLGRAYNEQFF.

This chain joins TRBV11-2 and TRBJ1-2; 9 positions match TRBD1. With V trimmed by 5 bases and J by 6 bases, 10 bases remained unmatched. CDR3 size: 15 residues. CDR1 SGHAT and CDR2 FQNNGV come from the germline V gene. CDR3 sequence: CASSRVTTGGNGYTF. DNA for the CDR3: TGTGCCAGCAGCAGAGTAACTACAGGGGGCAATGGCTACACCTTC.

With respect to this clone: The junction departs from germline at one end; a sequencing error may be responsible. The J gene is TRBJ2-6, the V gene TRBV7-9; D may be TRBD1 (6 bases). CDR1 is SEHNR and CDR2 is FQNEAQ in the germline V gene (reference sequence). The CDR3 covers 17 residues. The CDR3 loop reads CSSSTTLTGIGANVLTF. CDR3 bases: TGTTCCAGCAGCACCACCCTAACAGGGATAGGGGCCAACGTCCTGACTTTC.

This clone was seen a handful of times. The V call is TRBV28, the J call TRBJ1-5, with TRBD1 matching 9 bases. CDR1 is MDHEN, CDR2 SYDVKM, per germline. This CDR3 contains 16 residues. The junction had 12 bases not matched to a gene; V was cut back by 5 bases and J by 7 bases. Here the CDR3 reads CASSITGTGFRQPQHF. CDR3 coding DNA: TGTGCCAGCAGTATTACCGGGACAGGGTTTAGGCAGCCCCAGCATTTT.

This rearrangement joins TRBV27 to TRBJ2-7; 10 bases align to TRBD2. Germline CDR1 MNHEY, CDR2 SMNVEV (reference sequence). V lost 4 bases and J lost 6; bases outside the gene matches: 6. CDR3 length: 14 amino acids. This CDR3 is CASSSGTSDREQYF. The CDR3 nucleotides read TGTGCCAGCAGTTCCGGGACTAGCGACCGCGAGCAGTACTTC.

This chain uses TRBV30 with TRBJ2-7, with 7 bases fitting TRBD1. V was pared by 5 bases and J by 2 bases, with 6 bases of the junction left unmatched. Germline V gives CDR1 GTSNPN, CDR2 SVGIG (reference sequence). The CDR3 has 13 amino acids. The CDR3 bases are TGTGCCTGGGTGAGGACAGGAGCCTACGAGCAGTACTTC. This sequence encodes CAWVRTGAYEQYF.

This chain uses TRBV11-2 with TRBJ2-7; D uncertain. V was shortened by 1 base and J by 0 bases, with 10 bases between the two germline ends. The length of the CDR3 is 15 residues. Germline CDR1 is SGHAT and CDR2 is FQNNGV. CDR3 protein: CASSLGATSSYEQYF. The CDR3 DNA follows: TGTGCCAGCAGCTTAGGGGCCACGAGCTCCTACGAGCAGTACTTC.

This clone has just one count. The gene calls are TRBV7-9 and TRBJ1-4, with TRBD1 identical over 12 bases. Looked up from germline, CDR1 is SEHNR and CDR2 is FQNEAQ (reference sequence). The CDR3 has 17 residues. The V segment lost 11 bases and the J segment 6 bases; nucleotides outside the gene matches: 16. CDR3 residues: CAGKGGTGGKEDEKLFF. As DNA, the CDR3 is TGTGCCGGAAAGGGTGGGACAGGGGGCAAGGAGGATGAAAAACTGTTTTTT.

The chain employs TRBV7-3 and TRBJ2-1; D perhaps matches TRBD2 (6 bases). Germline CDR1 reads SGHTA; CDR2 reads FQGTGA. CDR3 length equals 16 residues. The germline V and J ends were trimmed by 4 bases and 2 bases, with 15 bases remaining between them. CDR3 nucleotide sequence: TGTGCCAGCAGCTCACGGGGCGGGGCTCCCTACAATGAGCAGTTCTTC. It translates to CASSSRGGAPYNEQFF.

In DNA form, the CDR3 reads TGTGCCAGCAGCTTCGGACTAGCGGGAGTCGAGCAGTACTTC. Amino acid sequence: CASSFGLAGVEQYF. V gene TRBV7-9 combines with J gene TRBJ2-7, with TRBD2 matching 13 bases. Looked up from germline, CDR1 is SEHNR and CDR2 is FQNEAQ (reference sequence). With V trimmed by 3 bases and J by 6 bases, 2 bases remained unmatched. This CDR3 has 14 residues.